Included here is one TCR beta chain sequence, with context. TCRdb's table, derived via immunoSEQ multiplex PCR, lists solely in-frame clones and lacks some. Of approximately 40,000 clones in the sample, about nine tenths were seen once. Germline V lookup: CDR1 SGHTA, CDR2 FQGNSA. CDR3 length equals 14 residues. After removal of 5 bases from V and 7 bases from J, the junction contained 7 bases not matched to a gene. These data are taken from a study of blood T cell repertoires in COVID-19. The chain combines TRBV7-2 with TRBJ2-7, with TRBD1 identical over 11 bases. This clonotype originated in a human donor in a cohort sampled during active COVID-19. Sequencing was carried out using peripheral blood. The chain's CDR3 is CASSAGQGALEQYF. In DNA, the CDR3 is TGTGCCAGCAGCGCCGGACAGGGGGCTCTTGAGCAGTACTTC.